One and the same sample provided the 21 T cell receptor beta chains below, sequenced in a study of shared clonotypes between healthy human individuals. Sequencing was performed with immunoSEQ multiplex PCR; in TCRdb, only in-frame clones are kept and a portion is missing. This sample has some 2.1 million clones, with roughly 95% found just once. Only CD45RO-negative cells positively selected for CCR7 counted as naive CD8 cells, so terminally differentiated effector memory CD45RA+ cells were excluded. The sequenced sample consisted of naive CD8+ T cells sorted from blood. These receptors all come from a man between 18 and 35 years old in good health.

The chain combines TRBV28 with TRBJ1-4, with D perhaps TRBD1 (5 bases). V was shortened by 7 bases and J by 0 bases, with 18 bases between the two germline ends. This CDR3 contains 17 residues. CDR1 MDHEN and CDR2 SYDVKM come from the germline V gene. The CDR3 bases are TGTGCCAGCATCAAGGAGGGGATGAGCCCAACTAATGAAAAACTGTTTTTT. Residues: CASIKEGMSPTNEKLFF. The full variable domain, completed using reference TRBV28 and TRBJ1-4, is DVKVTQSSRYLVKRTGEKVFLECVQDMDHENMFWYRQDPGLGLRLIYFSYDVKMKEKGDIPEGYSVSREKKERFSLILESASTNQTSMYLCASIKEGMSPTNEKLFFGSGTQLSVL.

This CDR3 is CASSFERVNTGELFF. In nucleotides, the CDR3 is TGTGCCAGCAGTTTCGAGCGGGTGAACACCGGGGAGCTGTTTTTT. V and J are TRBV28 and TRBJ2-2, with a tentative D call TRBD2 (6 bases). Germline CDR1 reads MDHEN; CDR2 reads SYDVKM. Deletions cut 3 bases from V and 1 base from J, with 9 bases between. CDR3 size: 15 residues.

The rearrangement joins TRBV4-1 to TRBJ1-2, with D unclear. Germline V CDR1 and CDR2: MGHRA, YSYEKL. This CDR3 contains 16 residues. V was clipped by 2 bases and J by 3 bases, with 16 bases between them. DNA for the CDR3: TGCGCCAGCAGCCAAATAAGCGTCTTGGAGGACTATGGCTACACCTTC. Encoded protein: CASSQISVLEDYGYTF.

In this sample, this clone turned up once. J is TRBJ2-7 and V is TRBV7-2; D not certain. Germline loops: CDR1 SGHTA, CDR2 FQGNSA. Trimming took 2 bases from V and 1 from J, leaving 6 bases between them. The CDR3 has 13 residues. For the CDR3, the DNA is TGTGCCAGCAGCTTATTCGTTTCCTACGAGCAGTACTTC. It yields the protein CASSLFVSYEQYF.

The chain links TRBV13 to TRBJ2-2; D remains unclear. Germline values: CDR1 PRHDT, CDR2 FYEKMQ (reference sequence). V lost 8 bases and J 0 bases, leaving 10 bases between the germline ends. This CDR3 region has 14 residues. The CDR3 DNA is TGTGCCAGCTTCCCAGCGCCGAACACCGGGGAGCTGTTTTTT. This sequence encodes CASFPAPNTGELFF.

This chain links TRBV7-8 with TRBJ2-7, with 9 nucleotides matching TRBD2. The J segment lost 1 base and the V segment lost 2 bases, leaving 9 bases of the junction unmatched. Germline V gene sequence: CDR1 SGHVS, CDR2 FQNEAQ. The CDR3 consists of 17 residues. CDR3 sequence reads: CASSLYVASGTSYEQYF. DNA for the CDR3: TGTGCCAGCAGCTTATACGTCGCTAGCGGGACATCCTACGAGCAGTACTTC. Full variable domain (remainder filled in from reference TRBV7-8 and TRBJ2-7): GAGVSQSPRYKVAKRGQDVALRCDPISGHVSLFWYQQALGQGPEFLTYFQNEAQLDKSGLPSDRFFAERPEGSVSTLKIQRTQQEDSAVYLCASSLYVASGTSYEQYFGPGTRLTVT.

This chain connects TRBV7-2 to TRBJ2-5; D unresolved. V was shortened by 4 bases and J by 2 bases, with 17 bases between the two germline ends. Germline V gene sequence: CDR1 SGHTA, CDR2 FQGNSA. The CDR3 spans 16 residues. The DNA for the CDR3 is TGTGCCAGCAGCTCCAATTCCGTATACCCTCAAGAGACCCAGTACTTC. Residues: CASSSNSVYPQETQYF.

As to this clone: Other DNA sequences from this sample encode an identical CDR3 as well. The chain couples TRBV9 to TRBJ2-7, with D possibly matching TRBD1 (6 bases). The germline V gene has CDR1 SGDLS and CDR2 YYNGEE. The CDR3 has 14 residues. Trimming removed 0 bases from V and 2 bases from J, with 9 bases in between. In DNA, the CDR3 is TGTGCCAGCAGCGTAGAGGCAGGGGCCTACGAGCAGTACTTC. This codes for CASSVEAGAYEQYF.

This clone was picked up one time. In DNA, the CDR3 is TGTGCCAGCAGCTTAGCCCGGACAGGGGCTGACTATGGCTACACCTTC. As protein: CASSLARTGADYGYTF. This sequence joins TRBV11-2 and TRBJ1-2; 9 bases map to TRBD1. Germline V gene data show CDR1 as SGHAT and CDR2 as FQNNGV. This CDR3 has 16 amino acids. The ends lost 1 base at V and 3 bases at J; junction bases unmatched: 6.

CDR3 bases: TGTGCCAGCGGGCACAATAATTCACCCCTCCACTTT. Protein: CASGHNNSPLHF. The chain carries TRBV27 and TRBJ1-6; no clear D. The germline CDR1 and CDR2 sequences are MNHEY and SMNVEV (reference sequence). The CDR3 length is 12 residues. The V gene lost 8 bases and the J gene lost 5 bases, with 7 bases spanning the gap.

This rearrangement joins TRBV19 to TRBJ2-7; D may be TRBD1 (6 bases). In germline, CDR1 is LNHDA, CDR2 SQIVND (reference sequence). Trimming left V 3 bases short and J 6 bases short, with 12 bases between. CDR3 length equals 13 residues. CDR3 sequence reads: CASSILGASEQYF. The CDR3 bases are TGTGCCAGTAGTATTTTGGGGGCTAGCGAGCAGTACTTC.

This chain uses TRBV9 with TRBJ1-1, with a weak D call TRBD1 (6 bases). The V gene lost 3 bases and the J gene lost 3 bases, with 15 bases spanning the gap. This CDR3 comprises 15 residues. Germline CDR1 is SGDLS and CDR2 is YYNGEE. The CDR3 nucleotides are TGTGCCAGCAGCGCGAGCGGGGGCGGGGACACTGAAGCTTTCTTT. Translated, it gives CASSASGGGDTEAFF.

The CDR3 here is CASSFLSPSGGAVDEQYF. The CDR3 DNA reads as TGTGCCAGCAGTTTTCTATCCCCTAGCGGGGGGGCGGTCGACGAGCAGTACTTC. This chain joins TRBV27 and TRBJ2-7; 12 bases align to TRBD2. Germline values: CDR1 MNHEY, CDR2 SMNVEV (reference sequence). The CDR3 has 18 residues. Trimming cost V 3 bases and J 5 bases; bases outside gene matches: 14.

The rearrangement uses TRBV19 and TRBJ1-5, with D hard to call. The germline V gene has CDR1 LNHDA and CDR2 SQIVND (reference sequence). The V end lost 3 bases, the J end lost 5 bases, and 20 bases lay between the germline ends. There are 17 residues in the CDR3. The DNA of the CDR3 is TGTGCCAGTAGTATGGAATCAGGTTCCTATGGGGATCAGCCCCAGCATTTT. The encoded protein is CASSMESGSYGDQPQHF.

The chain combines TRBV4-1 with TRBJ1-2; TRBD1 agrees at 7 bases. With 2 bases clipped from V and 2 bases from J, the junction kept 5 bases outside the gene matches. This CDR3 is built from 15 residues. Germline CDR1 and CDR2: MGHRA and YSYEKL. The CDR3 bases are TGCGCCAGCAGCCAATCCCCGGGACAGAACTATGGCTACACCTTC. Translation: CASSQSPGQNYGYTF.

In DNA form, the CDR3 reads TGTGCCAGCAGTGATTCGTTGTTTGGCTACACCTTC. As protein: CASSDSLFGYTF. The chain recombines TRBV25-1 with TRBJ1-2; D gene ambiguous. The CDR3 has 12 amino acids. The germline V gene has CDR1 MGHDK and CDR2 SYGVNS. Trimming removed 3 bases from V and 7 bases from J, with 9 bases in between.

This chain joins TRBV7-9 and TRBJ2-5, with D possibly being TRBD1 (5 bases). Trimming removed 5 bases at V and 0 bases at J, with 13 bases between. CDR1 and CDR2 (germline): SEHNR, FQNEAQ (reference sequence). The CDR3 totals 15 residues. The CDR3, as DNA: TGTGCCAGCAGCCCCCATCAGACAGACCAAGAGACCCAGTACTTC. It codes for CASSPHQTDQETQYF.

The CDR3 DNA reads as TGTGCCAGCAGTGAGATTTTTACAGGTCCTCGCAATGAGCAGTTCTTC. Its protein is CASSEIFTGPRNEQFF. The J gene is TRBJ2-1, the V gene TRBV2; a weak D match, TRBD1 (5 bases). The CDR3 is made up of 16 amino acids. CDR1 and CDR2 from the germline V gene are SNHLY and FYNNEI. V lost 3 bases and J 6 bases, leaving 18 bases between the germline ends. Complete variable domain (other parts from reference TRBV2 and TRBJ2-1): EPEVTQTPSHQVTQMGQEVILRCVPISNHLYFYWYRQILGQKVEFLVSFYNNEISEKSEIFDDQFSVERPDGSNFTLKIRSTKLEDSAMYFCASSEIFTGPRNEQFFGPGTRLTVL.

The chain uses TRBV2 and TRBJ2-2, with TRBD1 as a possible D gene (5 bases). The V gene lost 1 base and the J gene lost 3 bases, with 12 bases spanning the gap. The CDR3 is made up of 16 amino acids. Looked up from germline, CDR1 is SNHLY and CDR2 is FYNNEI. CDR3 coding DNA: TGTGCCAGCAGTGAAGTACAGGCATCGGACACCGGGGAGCTGTTTTTT. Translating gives CASSEVQASDTGELFF.

The CDR3 DNA follows: TGCGCCAGCAGCCTGAGCGGGGTAACCTACAATGAGCAGTTCTTC. Encoded protein: CASSLSGVTYNEQFF. The V gene is TRBV5-1, the J gene TRBJ2-1, with 7 bases aligning to TRBD2. The length of the CDR3 is 15 residues. CDR1 is SGHRS, CDR2 YFSETQ, per germline. Trimming at V came to 4 bases and at J to 2 bases, leaving 6 bases not matched to a gene.

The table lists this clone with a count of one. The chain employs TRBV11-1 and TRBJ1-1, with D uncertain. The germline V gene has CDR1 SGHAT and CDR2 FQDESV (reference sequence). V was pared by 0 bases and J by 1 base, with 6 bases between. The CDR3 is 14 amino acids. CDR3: CASSLAGRNTEAFF. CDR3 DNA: TGTGCCAGCAGCTTAGCGGGTAGGAACACTGAAGCTTTCTTT.